The table lists the clone carrying this T cell receptor beta chain with a count of one. What it recognizes is unknown. With 0 bases removed from V and 5 bases from J, the gap between germline ends came to 8 bases. The CDR3 has 13 amino acids. Germline CDR1 and CDR2: SGHRS and YFSETQ. The record originates from a study of T cell responses to AZD1222 COVID-19 vaccine. Only in-frame clones appear in the TCRdb table, and some are missing; sequencing was by immunoSEQ multiplex PCR. The repertoire holds approximately 110,000 clones, about 90% seen once, with around 9.4% in the top ten. Findings and caveats of the study: Seropositivity was recorded at baseline in only a handful of AZD1222 recipients. Targets within unmutated variant regions were reportedly found for nearly half of spike-specific TCRs. It should be noted that donors were predominantly white British and more often female, and clonal diversity was possibly underestimated. Spike regions recognized by vaccine-associated CD4 TCRs spanned the protein, led by 160-218 and 743-854.

The TCR comes from an adult in good health. The chain uses TRBV5-1 and TRBJ1-1, with D possibly TRBD1 on 5 matching bases. The sample was peripheral blood, taken on day 0 of AZD1222 vaccination. CDR3 residues: CASSLGTSTEAFF. The CDR3 DNA sequence: TGCGCCAGCAGCTTGGGGACATCTACTGAAGCTTTCTTT.